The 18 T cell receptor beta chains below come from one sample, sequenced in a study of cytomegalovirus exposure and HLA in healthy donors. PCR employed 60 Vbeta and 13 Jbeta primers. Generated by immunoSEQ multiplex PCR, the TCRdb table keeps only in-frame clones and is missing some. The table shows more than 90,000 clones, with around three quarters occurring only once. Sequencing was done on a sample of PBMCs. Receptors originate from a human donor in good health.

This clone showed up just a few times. The CDR3 is CASSYYPGGYGYTF. The CDR3 DNA reads TGTGCCAGCAGTTACTATCCCGGGGGCTATGGCTACACCTTC. The genes are TRBV6-6 and TRBJ1-2, with D perhaps TRBD1 (5 bases). Germline values: CDR1 MNHNY, CDR2 SVGAGI (reference sequence). There are 14 residues in the CDR3. Trimming took off 1 base at V and 4 bases at J, with 10 bases between the two ends.

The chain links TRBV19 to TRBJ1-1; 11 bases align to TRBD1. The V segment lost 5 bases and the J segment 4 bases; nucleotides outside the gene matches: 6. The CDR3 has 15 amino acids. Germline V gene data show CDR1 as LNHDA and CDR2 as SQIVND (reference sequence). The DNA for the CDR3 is TGTGCCAGTAGTCCCGCGGACAGGGGGCCCACTGAAGCTTTCTTT. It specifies CASSPADRGPTEAFF.

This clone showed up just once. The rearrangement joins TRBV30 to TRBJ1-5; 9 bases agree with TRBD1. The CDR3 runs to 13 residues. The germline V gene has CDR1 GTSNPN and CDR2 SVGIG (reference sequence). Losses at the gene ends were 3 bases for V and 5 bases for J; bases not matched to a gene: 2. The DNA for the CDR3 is TGTGCCTGGAGCGACAGGGGGGATCAGCCCCAGCATTTT. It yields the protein CAWSDRGDQPQHF.

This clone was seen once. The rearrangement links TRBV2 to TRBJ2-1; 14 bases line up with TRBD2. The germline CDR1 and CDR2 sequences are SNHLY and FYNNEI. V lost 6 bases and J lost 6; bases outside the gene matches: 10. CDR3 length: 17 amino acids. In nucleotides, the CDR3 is TGTGCCAGCAGGGCCGACGAGGGACTAGCGGGAGTCAATGAGCAGTTCTTC. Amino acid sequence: CASRADEGLAGVNEQFF.

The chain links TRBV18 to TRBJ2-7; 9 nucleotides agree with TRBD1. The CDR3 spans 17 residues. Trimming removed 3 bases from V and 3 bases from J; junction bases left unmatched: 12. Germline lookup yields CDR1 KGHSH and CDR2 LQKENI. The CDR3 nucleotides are TGTGCCAGCTCACCTCTTCCCTTGGGGACAGGGATCTACGAGCAGTACTTC. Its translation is CASSPLPLGTGIYEQYF.

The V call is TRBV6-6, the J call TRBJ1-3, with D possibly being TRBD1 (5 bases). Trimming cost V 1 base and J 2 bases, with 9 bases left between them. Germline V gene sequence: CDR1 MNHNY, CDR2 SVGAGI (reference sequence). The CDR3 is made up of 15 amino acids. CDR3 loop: CASSYLPGTGNTIYF. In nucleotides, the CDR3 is TGTGCCAGCAGTTACTTGCCAGGGACTGGAAACACCATATATTTT.

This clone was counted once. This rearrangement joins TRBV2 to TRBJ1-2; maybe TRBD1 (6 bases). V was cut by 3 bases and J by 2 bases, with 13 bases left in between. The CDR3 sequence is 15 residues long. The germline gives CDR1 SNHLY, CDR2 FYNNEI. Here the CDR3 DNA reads TGTGCCAGCAGTGAGGAGGTACAGGGCAACTATGGCTACACCTTC. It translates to CASSEEVQGNYGYTF.

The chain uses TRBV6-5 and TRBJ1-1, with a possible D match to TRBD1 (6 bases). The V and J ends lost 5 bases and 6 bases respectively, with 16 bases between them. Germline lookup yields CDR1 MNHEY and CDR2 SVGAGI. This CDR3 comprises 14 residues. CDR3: CASSLNRDGAEAFF. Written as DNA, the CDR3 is TGTGCCAGCAGTCTAAACAGGGATGGCGCTGAAGCTTTCTTT.

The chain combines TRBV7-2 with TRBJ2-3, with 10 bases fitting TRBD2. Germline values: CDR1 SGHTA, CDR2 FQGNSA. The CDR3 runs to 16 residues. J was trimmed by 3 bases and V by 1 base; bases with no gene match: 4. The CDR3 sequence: CASSLGGSGRTDTQYF. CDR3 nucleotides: TGTGCCAGCAGCTTAGGAGGTAGCGGGAGGACAGATACGCAGTATTTT.

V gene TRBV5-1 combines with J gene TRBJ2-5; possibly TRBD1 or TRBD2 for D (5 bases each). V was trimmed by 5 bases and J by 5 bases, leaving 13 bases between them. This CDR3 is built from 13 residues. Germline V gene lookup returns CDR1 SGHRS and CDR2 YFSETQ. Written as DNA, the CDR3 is TGCGCCAGCAGATTGAGGGGCTCGGAGACCCAGTACTTC. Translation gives CASRLRGSETQYF.

CDR3 in amino acids: CAISKTGPDEQYF. The CDR3 region has the DNA TGTGCCATCAGCAAGACAGGGCCCGACGAGCAGTACTTC. The gene calls are TRBV10-3 and TRBJ2-7; 7 positions match TRBD1. V lost 6 bases, J lost 5 bases, and 7 bases stayed unmatched. CDR1 and CDR2 from the germline V gene are ENHRY and SYGVKD. The CDR3 runs 13 residues.

The CDR3 loop is CASSTGLAGDNEQFF. The DNA for the CDR3 is TGTGCCAGCAGTACCGGACTAGCGGGGGACAATGAGCAGTTCTTC. The V and J genes are TRBV2 and TRBJ2-1, with 13 bases lining up with TRBD2. Germline trimming cut 5 bases from V and 5 bases from J; bases unmatched to any gene: 3. CDR1 is SNHLY and CDR2 is FYNNEI in the germline V gene. The CDR3 is 15 residues long. The entire variable domain, with the rest obtained from reference TRBV2 and TRBJ2-1, is as follows: EPEVTQTPSHQVTQMGQEVILRCVPISNHLYFYWYRQILGQKVEFLVSFYNNEISEKSEIFDDQFSVERPDGSNFTLKIRSTKLEDSAMYFCASSTGLAGDNEQFFGPGTRLTVL.

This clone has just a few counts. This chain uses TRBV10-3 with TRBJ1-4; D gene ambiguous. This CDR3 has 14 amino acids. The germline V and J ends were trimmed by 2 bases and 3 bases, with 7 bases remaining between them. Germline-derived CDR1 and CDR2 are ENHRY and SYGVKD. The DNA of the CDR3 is TGTGCCATCAGTGAGGGGCTTTCTAATGAAAAACTGTTTTTT. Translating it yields CAISEGLSNEKLFF.

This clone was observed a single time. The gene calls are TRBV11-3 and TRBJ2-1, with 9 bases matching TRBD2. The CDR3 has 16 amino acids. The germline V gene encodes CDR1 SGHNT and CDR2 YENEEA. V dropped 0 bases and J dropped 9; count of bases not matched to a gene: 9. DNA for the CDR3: TGTGCCAGCAGCTTAGAAGGACTAGCGTCTAACAGTGAGCAGTTCTTC. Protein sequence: CASSLEGLASNSEQFF.

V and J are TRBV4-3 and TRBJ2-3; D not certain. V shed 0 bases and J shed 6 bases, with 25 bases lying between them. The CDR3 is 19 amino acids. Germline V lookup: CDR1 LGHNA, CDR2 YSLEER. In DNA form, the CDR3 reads TGCGCCAGCAGCCAAGATTGGGTGGGCCCAAGTAAAATATGGGATACGCAGTATTTT. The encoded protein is CASSQDWVGPSKIWDTQYF.

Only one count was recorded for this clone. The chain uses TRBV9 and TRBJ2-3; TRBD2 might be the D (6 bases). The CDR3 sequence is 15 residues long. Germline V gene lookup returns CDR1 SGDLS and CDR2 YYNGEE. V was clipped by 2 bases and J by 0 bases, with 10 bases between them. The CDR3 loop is CASSVGGESTDTQYF. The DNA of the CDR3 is TGTGCCAGCAGCGTGGGCGGGGAGAGCACAGATACGCAGTATTTT.

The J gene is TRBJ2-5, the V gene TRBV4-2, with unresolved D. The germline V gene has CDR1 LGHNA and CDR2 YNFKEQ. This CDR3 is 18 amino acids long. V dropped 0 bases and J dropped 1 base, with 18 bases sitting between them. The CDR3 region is CASSQDSAQNSFQETQYF. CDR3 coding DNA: TGTGCCAGCAGCCAAGATTCCGCCCAGAACAGCTTCCAAGAGACCCAGTACTTC.

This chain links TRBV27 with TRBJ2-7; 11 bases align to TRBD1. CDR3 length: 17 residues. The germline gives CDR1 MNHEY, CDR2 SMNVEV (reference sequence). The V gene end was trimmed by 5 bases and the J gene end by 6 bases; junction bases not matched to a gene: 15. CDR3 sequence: CASSRRVGTGTGGEQYF. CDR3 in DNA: TGTGCCAGCAGTCGGCGGGTGGGGACCGGGACAGGGGGCGAGCAGTACTTC.